One T cell receptor beta chain is described in this entry. The source of the sample is a study of shared clonotypes between healthy human individuals. The data were produced by immunoSEQ multiplex PCR, yet TCRdb's version contains in-frame clones alone and is incomplete. The sample includes some 1,400,000 clones, roughly 96% seen only once; the top ten take approximately 1.1%. Trimming pared 5 bases from V and 0 bases from J, leaving 5 bases between. The CDR3 totals 13 residues. Germline V gene data show CDR1 as MNHEY and CDR2 as SMNVEV (reference sequence). V usage is TRBV27 and J usage is TRBJ2-1; D ambiguous. The sequence was obtained from a young man in good health. Sequencing used naive CD4+ T cells sorted from blood. Subset reported: CD45RA+ positively selected. The CDR3 loop is CASSSTSYNEQFF. The DNA for the CDR3 is TGTGCCAGCAGTAGTACCTCCTACAATGAGCAGTTCTTC.